This paragraph covers one T cell receptor beta chain sequence. Its target is unknown. One junction end does not reproduce the germline sequence, and a read error may be involved. These data are taken from a study of regulatory T cells in long-lasting Graves disease. Time point described: persistent/refractory GD, antithyroid drugs over 5 years with positive TRAb. Following extraction of RNA from PBMCs, that RNA was used to make the TCR library. Study findings and constraints: Repertoires from persistent disease leaned toward TRBV28, TRBJ1-2 and TRBJ2-5. Compared with new cases, persistent Graves' patients showed reduced TCR diversity.

iRepertoire HTBI primers and Arm-PCR of CDR3 regions built TCR beta libraries. One entry per CDR3 protein results from TCRdb running MiXCR on the multiplex PCR reads. The table lists hundreds of thousands of distinct CDR3 sequences, 20% to 25% of them singletons. The CDR3 loop spans 15 amino acids. The rearrangement joins TRBV12-3 or TRBV12-4 to TRBJ2-7; 11 bases agree with TRBD2. Source: peripheral blood mononuclear cells (PBMCs), taken when the disease was refractory, from a patient treated with antithyroid drugs. The receptor was isolated from a female donor with Graves disease. As DNA, the CDR3 is TGCGCCGGCAGGGCTTATACTAGCGGGAGCCACGAGCAGTACTTC. Its translation: CAGRAYTSGSHEQYF.